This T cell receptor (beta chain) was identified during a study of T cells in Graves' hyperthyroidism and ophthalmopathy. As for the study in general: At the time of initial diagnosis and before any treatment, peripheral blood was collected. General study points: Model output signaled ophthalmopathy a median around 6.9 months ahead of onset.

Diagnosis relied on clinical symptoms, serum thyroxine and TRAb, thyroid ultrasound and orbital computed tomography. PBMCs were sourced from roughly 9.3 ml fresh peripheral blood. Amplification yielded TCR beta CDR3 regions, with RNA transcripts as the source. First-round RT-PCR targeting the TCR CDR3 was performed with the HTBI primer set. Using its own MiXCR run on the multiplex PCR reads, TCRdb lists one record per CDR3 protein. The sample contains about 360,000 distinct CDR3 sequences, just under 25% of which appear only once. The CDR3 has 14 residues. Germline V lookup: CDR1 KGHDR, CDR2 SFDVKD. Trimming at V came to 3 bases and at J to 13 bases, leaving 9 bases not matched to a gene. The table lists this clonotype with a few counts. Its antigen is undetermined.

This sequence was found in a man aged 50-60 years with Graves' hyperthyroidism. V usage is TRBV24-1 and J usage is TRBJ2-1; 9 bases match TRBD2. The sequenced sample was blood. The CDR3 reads CATSDPRVAGAQFF. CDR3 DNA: TGTGCCACCAGTGATCCAAGGGTAGCGGGGGCCCAGTTCTTC.